The rows below give T cell receptor beta chains drawn from one sample of a study of Ad26.COV2.S vaccination and SARS-CoV-2 variants. The protocol was immunoSEQ multiplex PCR, while the TCRdb copy is restricted to in-frame clones and leaves out a portion. The sample has about 480,000 clones, around 85% seen once. This sample comprised peripheral blood, obtained in a trial of Ad26.COV2.S vaccine versus placebo. The receptors were sampled from a person aged 18 to 65 who received the Ad26.COV2.S COVID-19 vaccine or a placebo. CDR3s include the opening cysteine and the closing phenylalanine or tryptophan. A D gene is named only where the DNA matches it firmly. A row's size may be missing; if present it is once, few, many or a size class.

J gene | D gene | clone size | V gene | CDR3 DNA | CDR3 protein
TRBJ1-5 | - | - | TRBV24-1 | TGTGCCACCAGCGGGGGGCAAAGCAATCAGCCCCAGCATTTT | CATSGGQSNQPQHF
TRBJ1-3 | - | - | TRBV6-5 | TGTGCCAGCAGCCCGTCGGGCTCTGGAAACACCATATATTTT | CASSPSGSGNTIYF
TRBJ2-1 | TRBD2 | - | TRBV19 | TGTGCCAGTAGTATAGGGCCCCCGGGACTAACCTACAATGAGCAGTTCTTC | CASSIGPPGLTYNEQFF
TRBJ1-1 | - | - | TRBV6-4 | TGTGCCAGCAGTTTGGGGGTGGAGATGAACACTGAAGCTTTCTTT | CASSLGVEMNTEAFF
TRBJ1-1 | - | - | TRBV5-6 | TGTGCCAGCAGCTTCGGAAACACTGAAGCTTTCTTT | CASSFGNTEAFF
TRBJ1-3 | - | - | TRBV19 | TGTGCCAGTAGTATAGCCGGAGCCTCTGGAAACACCATATATTTT | CASSIAGASGNTIYF
TRBJ1-1 | TRBD1 | - | TRBV28 | TGTGCCAGCAGCTCACAGGGGGCGCGGACTGAAGCTTTCTTT | CASSSQGARTEAFF
TRBJ2-7 | TRBD2 | - | TRBV28 | TGTGCCAGCAGCCGGCCCGGGACTAGCACCTACGAGCAGTACTTC | CASSRPGTSTYEQYF
TRBJ2-7 | TRBD2 | - | TRBV6-2/TRBV6-3 | TGTGCCAGCAGTTACCGCGGGAGGGACTACGAGCAGTACTTC | CASSYRGRDYEQYF
TRBJ2-7 | - | few | TRBV5-8 | TGTGCCAGCAGCTTGACTAGCCGATCCTACGAGCAGTACTTC | CASSLTSRSYEQYF
TRBJ2-3 | TRBD2 | - | TRBV28 | TGTGCCAGCAGTGATAGCGGGAGCCGCATTGCGCAGTATTTT | CASSDSGSRIAQYF